This T cell receptor (beta chain) was sequenced during a study of OX40 agonist ivuxolimab in advanced cancers. Study conclusions and caveats: At 0.1 to 3.0 mg/kg, clonal expansion of CD4+ and CD8+ blood T cells had occurred by week 6.

Measured with immunoSEQ multiplex PCR; TCRdb has only the in-frame clones, and not every one. Among approximately 50,000 clones listed, 93% were seen once. The CDR3 sequence is 12 residues long. From germline, CDR1 is GTSNPN and CDR2 SVGIG (reference sequence). The V gene lost 2 bases and the J gene lost 2 bases, with 7 bases spanning the gap. This clone was detected only once. Its antigen remains unknown. V is TRBV30 and J is TRBJ2-7; D is uncertain. This sequence originates from an adult with an advanced solid tumor such as melanoma, head and neck, liver or kidney cancer. Source: CD4+ or CD8+ T cells sorted from blood, taken in a trial of the OX40 agonist ivuxolimab. The CDR3 DNA follows: TGTGCCTGGAGTTACCGAGCCTACGAGCAGTACTTC. This sequence encodes CAWSYRAYEQYF.